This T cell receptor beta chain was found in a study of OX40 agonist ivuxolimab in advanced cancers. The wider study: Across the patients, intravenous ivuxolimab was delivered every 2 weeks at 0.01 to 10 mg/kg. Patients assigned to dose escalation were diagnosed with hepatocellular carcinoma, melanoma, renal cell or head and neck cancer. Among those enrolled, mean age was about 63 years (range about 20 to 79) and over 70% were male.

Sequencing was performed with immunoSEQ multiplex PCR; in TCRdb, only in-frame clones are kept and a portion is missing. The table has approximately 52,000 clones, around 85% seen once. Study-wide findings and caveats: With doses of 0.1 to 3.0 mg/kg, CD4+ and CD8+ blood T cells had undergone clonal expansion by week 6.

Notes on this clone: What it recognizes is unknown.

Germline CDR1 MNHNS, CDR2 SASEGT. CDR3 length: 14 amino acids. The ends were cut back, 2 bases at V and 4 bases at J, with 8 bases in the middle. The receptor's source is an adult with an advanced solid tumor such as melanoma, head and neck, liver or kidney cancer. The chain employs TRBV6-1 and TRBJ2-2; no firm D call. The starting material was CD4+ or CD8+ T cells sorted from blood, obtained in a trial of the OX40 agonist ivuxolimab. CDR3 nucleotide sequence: TGTGCCAGCAGTGAAACAGTCCTCACCGGGGAGCTGTTTTTT. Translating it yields CASSETVLTGELFF.